This section outlines one T cell receptor (beta chain) sequence together with its context. Its target is not known. TCRdb itself ran the 5' RACE reads through MiXCR, one entry per CDR3 protein. This table holds around 63,000 distinct CDR3 sequences, about an eighth found once. The data were taken from a study of early T cells in non-severe SARS-CoV-2 infection. CDR1 is SGHNT and CDR2 is YENEEA in the germline V gene. Trimming at V came to 5 bases and at J to 2 bases, leaving 7 bases not matched to a gene. The CDR3 covers 15 residues. General study results and limits: Missing private and CD4 specificities, VDJdb matching favored anti-spike CD8 responses.

Input material: whole blood. This receptor was identified in an adult who was a healthcare worker with PCR-confirmed SARS-CoV-2 infection or an uninfected control (not recorded which). V is TRBV11-3 and J is TRBJ2-3, with 7 bases aligning to TRBD2. The CDR3 coding sequence is TGTGCCAGCAGCCCAGGCAGCGGGATCACAGATACGCAGTATTTT. Protein product: CASSPGSGITDTQYF.